This entry lists 20 T cell receptor beta chains sequenced from one sample in a study of Ad26.COV2.S vaccination and SARS-CoV-2 variants (dated by TCRdb to about 2021). Libraries were prepared through the immunoSEQ multiplex PCR assay. TCRdb re-hosts the immuneACCESS table, in-frame sequences only. Its copies lack some clones; in the studies checked, an unresolved V gene accounts for under half of them, and the cause for the rest is not known. In all, the sample holds roughly 240,000 clones, and 88% of those were seen once. The ten largest clones represent 9.5% to 12% of the sample. According to the study, the label for this sample's treatment or condition signals: about 20 received Ad26.COV2.S at low or high dose, single or two shots; five or six received placebo; per-sample allocation not given. Repertoires of vaccine and placebo recipients were sequenced from samples collected on day 63 after the first injection.

The starting material was peripheral blood, obtained in a trial of Ad26.COV2.S vaccine versus placebo. Source of these receptors: a person between 18 and 60 years old who received the Ad26.COV2.S COVID-19 vaccine or a placebo.

The rearrangement uses TRBV24-1 and TRBJ2-1, with D tentatively TRBD1 or TRBD2 (5 bases each). Per germline, CDR1 KGHDR and CDR2 SFDVKD. The CDR3 consists of 16 residues. V gave up 4 bases and J gave up 7 bases, with 19 bases separating them. CDR3 region: CATSDPTGPYLNEQFF. The CDR3 nucleotides are TGTGCCACCAGTGACCCGACGGGGCCTTACCTTAATGAGCAGTTCTTC.

The genes are TRBV28 and TRBJ1-5; tentative D call: TRBD1 (5 bases). V shed 3 bases and J shed 11 bases, with 20 bases lying between them. Germline V lookup: CDR1 MDHEN, CDR2 SYDVKM. The CDR3 consists of 15 residues. CDR3 protein: CASSLGRGGIGTQHF. In DNA form, the CDR3 reads TGTGCCAGCAGTTTGGGGCGTGGGGGTATCGGGACCCAGCATTTT.

This chain uses TRBV7-2 with TRBJ2-3; TRBD1 might be the D (6 bases). Per germline, CDR1 SGHTA and CDR2 FQGNSA. The V end lost 5 bases, the J end lost 5 bases, and 17 bases lay between the germline ends. The CDR3 consists of 15 residues. CDR3 sequence reads: CASSLDRGSGDTQYF. The DNA for the CDR3 is TGTGCCAGCAGCCTGGACAGAGGGTCGGGAGATACGCAGTATTTT.

The chain has TRBV14 and TRBJ2-3, with D tentatively TRBD2 (5 bases). Germline V gives CDR1 SGHDN, CDR2 FVKESK. The CDR3 covers 16 residues. V was cut by 3 bases and J by 5 bases, with 18 bases left in between. DNA for the CDR3: TGTGCCAGCAGCCACCCTAGCCCTGAAAGTCGAGATACGCAGTATTTT. Its protein product is CASSHPSPESRDTQYF.

This chain links TRBV9 with TRBJ1-2; maybe TRBD1 (6 bases). Germline CDR1 and CDR2: SGDLS and YYNGEE. V was cut by 3 bases and J by 0 bases, with 15 bases left in between. The CDR3 runs 16 residues. The CDR3 here is CASSARTELANYGYTF. CDR3 bases: TGTGCCAGCAGCGCCAGGACAGAGTTAGCTAACTATGGCTACACCTTC.

This chain links TRBV19 with TRBJ2-5, with TRBD1 matching 8 bases. This CDR3 is built from 15 residues. Per the germline V gene, CDR1 is LNHDA and CDR2 is SQIVND (reference sequence). V lost 4 bases to trimming and J lost 2 bases; unmatched junction nucleotides: 6. The CDR3 region has the DNA TGTGCCAGTAGTACGAGGACAGGGAATCAAGAGACCCAGTACTTC. It codes for CASSTRTGNQETQYF.

The chain is built from TRBV6-2 or TRBV6-3 and TRBJ1-6, with D unclear. The length of the CDR3 is 21 residues. V was trimmed by 6 bases and J by 0 bases, leaving 27 bases between them. The germline V gene has CDR1 MNHEY and CDR2 SVGEGT. DNA for the CDR3: TGTGCCAGCAGCCCTACTCTCCCCGGACTCATCGAGAGCTCCTATAATTCACCCCTCCACTTT. Encoded protein: CASSPTLPGLIESSYNSPLHF.

The V gene is TRBV12-3 or TRBV12-4, the J gene TRBJ1-1; no definite D call. The CDR3 is made up of 12 amino acids. V was clipped by 5 bases and J by 6 bases, with 10 bases between them. The DNA of the CDR3 is TGTGCCAGCAGTACCAACTCTGCTGAAGCTTTCTTT. It codes for CASSTNSAEAFF.

V is TRBV6-5 and J is TRBJ2-2; D might be TRBD1 (6 bases). The CDR3 is made up of 14 amino acids. Germline V gives CDR1 MNHEY, CDR2 SVGAGI. With 4 bases removed from V and 5 bases from J, the gap between germline ends came to 11 bases. The CDR3 region has the DNA TGTGCCAGCAGTTTCACAGGGTCTACCGGGGAGCTGTTTTTT. Protein sequence: CASSFTGSTGELFF.

The chain couples TRBV5-1 to TRBJ1-1, with D possibly being TRBD1 (6 bases). The CDR3 runs 14 residues. The germline V and J ends were trimmed by 4 bases and 1 base, with 11 bases remaining between them. Germline assignment: CDR1 SGHRS and CDR2 YFSETQ. CDR3 sequence: CASSDFRGNTEAFF. The CDR3 DNA reads TGCGCCAGCAGCGACTTCAGGGGGAACACTGAAGCTTTCTTT.

The V and J genes are TRBV5-6 and TRBJ2-1; weak D call: TRBD2 (5 bases). Germline values: CDR1 SGHDT, CDR2 YYEEEE. The CDR3 sequence is 13 residues long. Trimming took off 1 base at V and 6 bases at J, with 8 bases between the two ends. The CDR3 DNA follows: TGTGCCAGCAGCTTGACTAGTCGCAATGAGCAGTTCTTC. It encodes CASSLTSRNEQFF.

This chain joins TRBV4-2 and TRBJ1-1; possibly TRBD1 for D (5 bases). Between the trimmed V and J ends, which lost 2 bases and 4 bases, there was a span of 14 bases. The length of the CDR3 is 15 residues. Germline CDR1 reads LGHNA; CDR2 reads YNFKEQ. CDR3 nucleotides: TGTGCCAGCAGCCAAAGCCAGGGTGTCGGCACTGAAGCTTTCTTT. This encodes CASSQSQGVGTEAFF.

The chain carries TRBV19 and TRBJ2-7, with 9 bases lining up with TRBD1. Per the germline V gene, CDR1 is LNHDA and CDR2 is SQIVND (reference sequence). This CDR3 region has 15 residues. J was trimmed by 1 base and V by 5 bases; bases with no gene match: 6. For the CDR3, the DNA is TGTGCCAGTAGTCGAAACGGACAGGGGTCCTACGAGCAGTACTTC. Amino acid sequence: CASSRNGQGSYEQYF.

The J gene is TRBJ1-1, the V gene TRBV6-5, with a tentative D call TRBD1 (6 bases). This CDR3 is 15 amino acids long. Trimming cost V 6 bases and J 1 base, with 15 bases left between them. The germline CDR1 and CDR2 sequences are MNHEY and SVGAGI. CDR3 sequence (DNA): TGTGCCAGCAGGCGCGGGCGGGGGGCGAACACTGAAGCTTTCTTT. Protein product: CASRRGRGANTEAFF.

This sequence joins TRBV4-1 and TRBJ1-5; 7 bases are a match to TRBD1. CDR3 size: 14 residues. V trimming: 4 bases; J trimming: 6 bases; junction bases outside the gene matches: 6. Looked up from germline, CDR1 is MGHRA and CDR2 is YSYEKL. The CDR3 spells CASSLDRAVQPQHF. For the CDR3, the DNA is TGCGCCAGCAGCCTAGACAGGGCGGTTCAGCCCCAGCATTTT.

This clone was recorded many times. This chain connects TRBV7-9 to TRBJ2-7; TRBD1 might be the D (5 bases). The CDR3 runs 14 residues. The germline V and J ends were trimmed by 2 bases and 7 bases, with 15 bases remaining between them. Germline CDR1 reads SEHNR; CDR2 reads FQNEAQ (reference sequence). The DNA of the CDR3 is TGTGCCAGCAGCTTATCCCAAGACAGAAGTGAGCAGTACTTC. This codes for CASSLSQDRSEQYF.

In DNA form, the CDR3 reads TGTGCCAGCAGCCCTCGACCGAGCAGTCAAGAGACCCAGTACTTC. As protein: CASSPRPSSQETQYF. The chain is built from TRBV6-6 and TRBJ2-5; D gene ambiguous. Trimming removed 6 bases from V and 2 bases from J, with 16 bases in between. The CDR3 is made up of 15 amino acids. Germline V gives CDR1 MNHNY, CDR2 SVGAGI (reference sequence).

The chain combines TRBV5-1 with TRBJ2-2, with D possibly matching TRBD2 (6 bases). The germline V gene encodes CDR1 SGHRS and CDR2 YFSETQ. The V end lost 2 bases, the J end lost 5 bases, and 13 bases lay between the germline ends. CDR3 length: 15 amino acids. The chain's CDR3 is CASSFGTAGTGELFF. The CDR3 nucleotides are TGCGCCAGCAGCTTCGGGACGGCGGGGACCGGGGAGCTGTTTTTT.

The chain joins TRBV28 to TRBJ2-3; TRBD1 matches at 9 bases. Trimming took 8 bases from V and 3 from J; bases not matched to a gene: 12. Germline CDR1 and CDR2: MDHEN and SYDVKM. CDR3 size: 16 residues. The CDR3 spells CASSLRRGQGTDTQYF. The CDR3 DNA reads as TGTGCCAGCTCCCTTAGAAGAGGACAGGGGACAGATACGCAGTATTTT. Full variable domain (outside the CDR3, taken from reference TRBV28 and TRBJ2-3): DVKVTQSSRYLVKRTGEKVFLECVQDMDHENMFWYRQDPGLGLRLIYFSYDVKMKEKGDIPEGYSVSREKKERFSLILESASTNQTSMYLCASSLRRGQGTDTQYFGPGTRLTVL.

This chain joins TRBV28 and TRBJ2-7, with TRBD1 matching 10 bases. The V gene end was trimmed by 6 bases and the J gene end by 6 bases; junction bases not matched to a gene: 8. The CDR3 length is 14 residues. Per the germline V gene, CDR1 is MDHEN and CDR2 is SYDVKM. The CDR3, as DNA: TGTGCCAGCAGCAATGACAGGGGGCTCAGCGAGCAGTACTTC. It is translated as CASSNDRGLSEQYF.